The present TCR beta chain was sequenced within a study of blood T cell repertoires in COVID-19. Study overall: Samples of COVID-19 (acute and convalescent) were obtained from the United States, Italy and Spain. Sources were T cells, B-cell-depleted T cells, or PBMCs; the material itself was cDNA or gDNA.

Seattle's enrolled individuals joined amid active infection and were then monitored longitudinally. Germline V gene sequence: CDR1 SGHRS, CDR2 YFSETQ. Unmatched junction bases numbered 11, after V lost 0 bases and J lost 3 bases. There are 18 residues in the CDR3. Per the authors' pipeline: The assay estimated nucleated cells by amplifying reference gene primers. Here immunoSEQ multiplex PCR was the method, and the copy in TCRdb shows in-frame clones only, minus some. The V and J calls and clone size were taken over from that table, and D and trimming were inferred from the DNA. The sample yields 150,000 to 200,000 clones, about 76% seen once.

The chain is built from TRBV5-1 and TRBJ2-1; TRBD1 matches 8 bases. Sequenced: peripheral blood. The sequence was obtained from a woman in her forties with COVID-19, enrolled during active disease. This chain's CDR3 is CASSLAVPGQGIYNEQFF. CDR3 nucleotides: TGCGCCAGCAGCTTGGCGGTCCCCGGACAGGGAATCTACAATGAGCAGTTCTTC.